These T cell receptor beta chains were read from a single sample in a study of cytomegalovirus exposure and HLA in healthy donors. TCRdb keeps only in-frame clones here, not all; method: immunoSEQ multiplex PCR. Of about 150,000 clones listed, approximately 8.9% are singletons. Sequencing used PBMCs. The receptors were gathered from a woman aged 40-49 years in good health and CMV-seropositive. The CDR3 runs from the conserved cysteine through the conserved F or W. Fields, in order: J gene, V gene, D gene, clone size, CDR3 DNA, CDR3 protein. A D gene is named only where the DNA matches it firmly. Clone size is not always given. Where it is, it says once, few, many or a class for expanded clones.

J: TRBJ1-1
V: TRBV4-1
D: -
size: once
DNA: TGCGCCAGCAGCCAAGATCGGGAAACTTACACTGAAGCTTTCTTT
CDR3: CASSQDRETYTEAFF

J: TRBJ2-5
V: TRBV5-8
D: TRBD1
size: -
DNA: TGTGCCAGCAGCTTGTCCGACAGGGTAGGAGAGACCCAGTACTTC
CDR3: CASSLSDRVGETQYF

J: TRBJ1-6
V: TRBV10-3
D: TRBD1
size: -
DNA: TGTGCCATCAGACCTGACTCAGGGGGTCCCCCACCCCTCCACTTT
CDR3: CAIRPDSGGPPPLHF

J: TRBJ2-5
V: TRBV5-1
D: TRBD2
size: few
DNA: TGCGCCAGCAGCTCTAGCGGGACTCAAGAGACCCAGTACTTC
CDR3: CASSSSGTQETQYF

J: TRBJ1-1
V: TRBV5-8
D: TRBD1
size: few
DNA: TGTGCCAGCAGCTTGGGTGTGACAGGGGGCACTGAAGCTTTCTTT
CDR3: CASSLGVTGGTEAFF

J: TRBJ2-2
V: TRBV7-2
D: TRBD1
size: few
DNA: TGTGCCAGCAGCTTAGGGGGACAGCACACCGGGGAGCTGTTTTTT
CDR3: CASSLGGQHTGELFF

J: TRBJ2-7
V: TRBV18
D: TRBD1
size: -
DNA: TGTGCCAGCTCACCTTCGACAGGGGGCTTATACGAGCAGTACTTC
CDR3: CASSPSTGGLYEQYF

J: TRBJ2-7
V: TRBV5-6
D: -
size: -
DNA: TGTGCCAGCATCGAATCCGGGATTCCCTACGAGCAGTACTTC
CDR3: CASIESGIPYEQYF

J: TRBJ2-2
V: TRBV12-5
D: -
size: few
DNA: TGTGCTAGTGGTTTGGTACCGTGGCCCGGGGAGCTGTTTTTT
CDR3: CASGLVPWPGELFF

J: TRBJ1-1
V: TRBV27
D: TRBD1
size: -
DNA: TGTGCCAGCAGTTCCTCAGGGGGCGAGGTGAACACTGAAGCTTTCTTT
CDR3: CASSSSGGEVNTEAFF

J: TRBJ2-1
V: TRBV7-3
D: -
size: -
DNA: TGTGCCAGCAGCTTAAGCCCCGAGGGAGAGCAGTTCTTC
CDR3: CASSLSPEGEQFF

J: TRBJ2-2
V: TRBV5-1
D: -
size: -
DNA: TGCGCCAGCAGCCTATACACCGGGGAGCTGTTTTTT
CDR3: CASSLYTGELFF

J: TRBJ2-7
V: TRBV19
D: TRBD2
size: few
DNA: TGTGCCAGTAGTCGCGGGGGGAGCTCCTACGAGCAGTACTTC
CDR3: CASSRGGSSYEQYF

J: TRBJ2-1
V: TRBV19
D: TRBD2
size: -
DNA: TGTGCCACCAAACGACTAGCGGGGGGGTCCTCCTCCTACAATGAGCAGTTCTTC
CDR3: CATKRLAGGSSSYNEQFF

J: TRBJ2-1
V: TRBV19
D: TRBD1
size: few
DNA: TGTGCCAGTAGTATTACAGGGGAATCCTACAATGAGCAGTTCTTC
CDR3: CASSITGESYNEQFF

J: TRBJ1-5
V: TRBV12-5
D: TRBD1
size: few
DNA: TGTGCTAGTGGTTTGGTACTGGGACAGGGCTCTTTAGGCTTGAATCAGCCCCAGCATTTT
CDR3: CASGLVLGQGSLGLNQPQHF

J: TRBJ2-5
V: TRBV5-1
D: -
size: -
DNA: TGCGCCAGCAGCCCCCGGGACTTCGAAGAGACCCAGTACTTC
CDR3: CASSPRDFEETQYF

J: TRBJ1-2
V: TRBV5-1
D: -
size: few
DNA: TGCGCCAGCAGCCAACAGAGTGACTATGGCTACACCTTC
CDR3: CASSQQSDYGYTF

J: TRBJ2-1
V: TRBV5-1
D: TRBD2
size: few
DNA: TGCGCCAGCAGCTCGTTAGCGGGGGCTGCCTACAATGAGCAGTTCTTC
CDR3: CASSSLAGAAYNEQFF

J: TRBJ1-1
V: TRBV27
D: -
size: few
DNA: TGTGCCAGCAGTTCCCTGGGAGGGGGACGGAACACTGAAGCTTTCTTT
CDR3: CASSSLGGGRNTEAFF

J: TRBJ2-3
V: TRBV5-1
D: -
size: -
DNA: TGCGCCAGCAGGTCGACTTTGACTAGCACAGATACGCAGTATTTT
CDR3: CASRSTLTSTDTQYF

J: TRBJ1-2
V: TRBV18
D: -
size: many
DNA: TGTGCCAGCTCACCCGGGAATCCGCGGACGGGAGGCTACACCTTC
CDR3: CASSPGNPRTGGYTF